This T cell receptor beta chain was retrieved from a study of sequential checkpoint blockade in melanoma. Germline CDR1 SGHRS, CDR2 YFSETQ. CDR3 length: 13 amino acids. The ends lost 4 bases at V and 7 bases at J; junction bases unmatched: 8. Here immunoSEQ multiplex PCR was the method, and the copy in TCRdb shows in-frame clones only, minus some. The repertoire holds fewer than 40,000 clones, with approximately 90% as singletons. This clone is a singleton in its sample. Regarding treatment: randomized to nivolumab then ipilimumab (arm A) or the reverse (arm B). The chain uses TRBV5-1 and TRBJ2-7; 7 bases are shared with TRBD1. The clonotype originates from a human donor with melanoma. Here the sequenced sample was CD8+ T cells sorted from blood (inferred from file names), taken from a patient given nivolumab and ipilimumab in sequence. The CDR3 DNA follows: TGCGCCAGCAGCCCGCTGACAGGGAAGGAGCAGTACTTC. As protein: CASSPLTGKEQYF.